This TCR beta chain emerged from a study of T cell repertoires in cytomegalovirus infection. V lost 8 bases and J 5 bases, leaving 15 bases between the germline ends. The CDR3 has 13 amino acids. Germline CDR1 and CDR2: MNHNY and SVGAGI (reference sequence). A single record per CDR3 protein comes from TCRdb applying MiXCR to the reads. There are more than 150,000 distinct CDR3 sequences in the sample; roughly a fifth occur only once, and 2.5% to 3% lies in the top ten. The sample holds many counts of this clonotype. The sample comprised PBMCs. J is TRBJ1-1 and V is TRBV6-6, with D maybe TRBD1 (6 bases). The origin of this receptor is a human donor in good health (CMV status not recorded). Some clones in this sample may be carry-over from other donors' samples. The CDR3 coding sequence is TGTGCCAGCGGGGGGGCAGGGAGGACTGAAGCTTTCTTT. It codes for CASGGAGRTEAFF.